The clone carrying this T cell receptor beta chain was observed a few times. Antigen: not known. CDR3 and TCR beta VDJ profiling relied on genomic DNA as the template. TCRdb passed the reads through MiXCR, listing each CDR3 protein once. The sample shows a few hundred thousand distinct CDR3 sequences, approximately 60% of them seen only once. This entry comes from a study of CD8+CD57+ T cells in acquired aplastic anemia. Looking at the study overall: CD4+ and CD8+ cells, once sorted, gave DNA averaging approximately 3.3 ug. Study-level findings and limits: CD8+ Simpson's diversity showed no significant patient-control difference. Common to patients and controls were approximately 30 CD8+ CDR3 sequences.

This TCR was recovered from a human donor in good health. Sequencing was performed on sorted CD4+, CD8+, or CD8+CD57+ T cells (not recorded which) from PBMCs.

CDR3: CASSLVTGGLNEQFF. In DNA, the CDR3 is TGTGCCAGCAGCTTAGTGACGGGAGGTCTCAATGAGCAGTTCTTC. J is TRBJ2-1 and V is TRBV7-2; 7 bases agree with TRBD2. J was trimmed by 6 bases and V by 1 base; bases with no gene match: 6. The germline gives CDR1 SGHTA, CDR2 FQGNSA. The CDR3 loop spans 15 amino acids.